This entry lists 6 T cell receptor beta chains sequenced from one sample in a study of blood T cell repertoires in COVID-19. Profiled with immunoSEQ multiplex PCR; TCRdb holds only in-frame clones, not every one. The sample includes about 220,000 clones, roughly four fifths seen only once; the top ten take 3% to 3.5%. The sample was peripheral blood. The receptors come from a woman between 25 and 40 years old who had recovered from COVID-19.

The count of this clone is one. The genes are TRBV5-1 and TRBJ2-5; 7 bases line up with TRBD1. The V gene's germline CDR1 is SGHRS and CDR2 YFSETQ. V lost 4 bases and J lost 1; bases outside the gene matches: 4. The CDR3 is 14 amino acids. The chain's CDR3 is CASSQGQLQETQYF. CDR3 nucleotides: TGCGCCAGCAGCCAGGGACAGCTCCAAGAGACCCAGTACTTC.

The chain uses TRBV28 and TRBJ2-7; 8 positions agree with TRBD2. In germline, CDR1 is MDHEN, CDR2 SYDVKM. V lost 1 base, J lost 9 bases, and 17 bases stayed unmatched. The CDR3 runs to 17 residues. Here the CDR3 DNA reads TGTGCCAGCAGTTTATTGTCCGTTACGAGCGGGAGAAATAGGCAGTACTTC. This sequence encodes CASSLLSVTSGRNRQYF.

This chain links TRBV2 with TRBJ2-7; 10 bases are a match to TRBD1. The CDR3 has 13 amino acids. Germline lookup yields CDR1 SNHLY and CDR2 FYNNEI. J gave up 6 bases and V 8 bases, and 7 bases lay outside the gene matches. The CDR3 sequence is CASGQGVISEQYF. The CDR3 DNA reads as TGTGCCAGCGGACAGGGGGTTATAAGCGAGCAGTACTTC.

To note about this clone: Other nucleotide sequences from this sample produce the same CDR3. V usage is TRBV7-9 and J usage is TRBJ1-2; D not resolved. The CDR3 sequence is 13 residues long. Germline V gene sequence: CDR1 SEHNR, CDR2 FQNEAQ (reference sequence). Trimming took 4 bases from V and 0 from J, leaving 6 bases between them. The CDR3 loop is CASSSGTNYGYTF. CDR3 bases: TGTGCCAGCAGCTCAGGAACTAACTATGGCTACACCTTC.

This rearrangement joins TRBV19 to TRBJ2-5; possible D gene TRBD2, 6 bases. Trimming removed 2 bases at V and 5 bases at J, with 15 bases between. This CDR3 spans 15 amino acids. Germline CDR1 LNHDA, CDR2 SQIVND (reference sequence). The CDR3 spells CASSIWEEEGETQYF. The CDR3 DNA follows: TGTGCCAGTAGTATATGGGAGGAAGAAGGGGAGACCCAGTACTTC.

The genes are TRBV21-1 and TRBJ2-4; the DNA was not used to check the table's D call, TRBD1. TRBV21-1 is an annotated pseudogene. This CDR3 region has 15 residues. CDR3 protein: CASFNRGFVKNIQYF. CDR3 sequence (DNA): TGTGCCAGCTTTAACAGGGGTTTCGTCAAAAACATTCAGTACTTC.